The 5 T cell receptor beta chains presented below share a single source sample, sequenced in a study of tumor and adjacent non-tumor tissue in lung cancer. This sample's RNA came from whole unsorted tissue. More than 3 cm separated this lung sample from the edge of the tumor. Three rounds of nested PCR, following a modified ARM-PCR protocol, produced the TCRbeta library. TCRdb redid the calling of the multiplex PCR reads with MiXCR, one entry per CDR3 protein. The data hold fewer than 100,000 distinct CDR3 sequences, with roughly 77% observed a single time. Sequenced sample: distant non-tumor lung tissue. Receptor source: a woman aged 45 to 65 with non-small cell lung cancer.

The CDR3 DNA reads TGTGCCAGCAGTTCTTGGATAGGTGGTGGAAACACCATATATTTT. This sequence encodes CASSSWIGGGNTIYF. The chain joins TRBV6-6 to TRBJ1-3; D not resolved. The ends were cut back, 4 bases at V and 3 bases at J, with 13 bases in the middle. The CDR3 totals 15 residues. Germline loops: CDR1 MNHNY, CDR2 SVGAGI (reference sequence).

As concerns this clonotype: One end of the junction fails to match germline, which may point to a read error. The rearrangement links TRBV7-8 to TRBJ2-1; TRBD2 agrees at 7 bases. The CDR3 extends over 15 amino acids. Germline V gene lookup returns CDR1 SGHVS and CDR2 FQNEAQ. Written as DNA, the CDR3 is TGTGCCATCAGCTCCCGACTAGCATCCTACGATGAGCAGTTCTTC. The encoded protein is CAISSRLASYDEQFF.

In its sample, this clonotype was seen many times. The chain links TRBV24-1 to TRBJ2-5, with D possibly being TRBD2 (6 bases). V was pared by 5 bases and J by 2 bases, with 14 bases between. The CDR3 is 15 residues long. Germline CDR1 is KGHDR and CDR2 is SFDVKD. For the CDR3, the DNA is TGTGCCACCAGTGGGAGGGCAGCGGCACAAGAGACCCAGTACTTC. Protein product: CATSGRAAAQETQYF.

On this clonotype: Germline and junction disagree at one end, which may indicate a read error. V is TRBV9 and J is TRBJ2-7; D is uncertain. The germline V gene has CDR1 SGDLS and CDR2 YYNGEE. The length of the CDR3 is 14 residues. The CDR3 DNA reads TGTGCCAGCAGCGGAGGTGGGGAAGGCTACAAGCAGTACTTC. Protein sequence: CASSGGGEGYKQYF. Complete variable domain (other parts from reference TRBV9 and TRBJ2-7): DSGVTQTPKHLITATGQRVTLRCSPRSGDLSVYWYQQSLDQGLQFLIQYYNGEERAKGNILERFSAQQFPDLHSELNLSSLELGDSALYFCASSGGGEGYKQYFGPGTRLTVT.

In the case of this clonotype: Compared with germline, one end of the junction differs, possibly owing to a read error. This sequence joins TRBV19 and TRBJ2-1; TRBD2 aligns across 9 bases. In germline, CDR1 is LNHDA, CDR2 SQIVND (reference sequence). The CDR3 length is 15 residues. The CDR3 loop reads CASNRRTSGYSEQFF. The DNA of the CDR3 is TGTGCCAGTAACAGACGAACTAGCGGGTACAGTGAGCAGTTCTTC.